Presented here are 6 T cell receptor beta chains from one specimen sequenced in a study of blood T cell repertoires in COVID-19. Produced via immunoSEQ multiplex PCR; TCRdb's table is partial and in-frame only. The repertoire has under 200,000 clones, approximately 80% of them found once; the top ten carry roughly 13%. The specimen was PBMCs or T cells enriched from blood (not recorded which). All receptors come from a woman aged 55-69 years who had recovered from COVID-19.

In this sample, this clone turned up once. This chain links TRBV2 with TRBJ2-1; the match to TRBD2 covers 7 bases. CDR3 size: 12 residues. From germline, CDR1 is SNHLY and CDR2 FYNNEI. With V trimmed by 6 bases and J by 7 bases, 3 bases remained unmatched. DNA of the CDR3: TGTGCCAGCAGAAGGGAGGGAAATGAGCAGTTCTTC. Amino acids: CASRREGNEQFF.

This chain connects TRBV27 to TRBJ1-1; D might be TRBD1 (6 bases). This CDR3 region has 15 residues. The germline CDR1 and CDR2 sequences are MNHEY and SMNVEV (reference sequence). V was pared by 0 bases and J by 1 base, with 9 bases between. The DNA of the CDR3 is TGTGCCAGCAGTTTATCGGGGGGGGCGAACACTGAAGCTTTCTTT. It is translated as CASSLSGGANTEAFF.

The chain combines TRBV27 with TRBJ1-2; 7 nucleotides agree with TRBD1. The germline V gene encodes CDR1 MNHEY and CDR2 SMNVEV (reference sequence). V trimming: 1 base; J trimming: 6 bases; junction bases outside the gene matches: 5. This CDR3 is 14 amino acids long. The CDR3 region has the DNA TGTGCCAGCAGTTTATACCAGGGGGTCGATGGCTACACCTTC. It yields the protein CASSLYQGVDGYTF.

V is TRBV15 and J is TRBJ1-5; no reliable D call. Germline V gives CDR1 LNHNV, CDR2 YYDKDF (reference sequence). V was pared by 0 bases and J by 3 bases, with 9 bases between. This CDR3 region has 15 residues. CDR3 bases: TGTGCCACCAGCAGAGAGGGGAGGGTCAATCAGCCCCAGCATTTT. It translates to CATSREGRVNQPQHF.

This chain links TRBV18 with TRBJ1-4; D ambiguous. This CDR3 contains 13 residues. Germline lookup yields CDR1 KGHSH and CDR2 LQKENI. The germline V and J ends were trimmed by 3 bases and 12 bases, with 14 bases remaining between them. The CDR3 sequence: CASSPIKRSELFF. CDR3 coding DNA: TGTGCCAGCTCACCGATCAAAAGAAGCGAACTGTTTTTT.

The chain carries TRBV10-1 and TRBJ2-2; 7 bases line up with TRBD1. V lost 4 bases to trimming and J lost 4 bases; unmatched junction nucleotides: 3. The CDR3 contains 14 residues. Germline CDR1 and CDR2: WNHNN and SYGVQD (reference sequence). The CDR3, as DNA: TGCGCCAGCAGTGCGGACAGGACCACCGGGGAGCTGTTTTTT. Residues: CASSADRTTGELFF.